The TCR beta chain described here comes from a study of blood T cell repertoires in COVID-19. Germline-derived CDR1 and CDR2 are SGHTA and FQGTGA. The CDR3 consists of 14 residues. V lost 5 bases and J lost 7; bases outside the gene matches: 8. TCRdb keeps only in-frame clones here, not all; method: immunoSEQ multiplex PCR. The data contain approximately 100,000 clones, 86% of them singletons. Sequencing was carried out using peripheral blood. This sequence joins TRBV7-3 and TRBJ2-1; 7 positions match TRBD2. This TCR was sampled from a human donor in a cohort sampled during active COVID-19. DNA of the CDR3: TGTGCCAGCAGCGAAGGGAGGGTAGGGAATGAGCAGTTCTTC. As protein: CASSEGRVGNEQFF.